This T cell receptor beta chain originates from a study of cytomegalovirus exposure and HLA in healthy donors. Study information: HLA-typed donors were the source of tens of millions of unique TCRs, which an early data release held. The study's findings and limits: The study listed roughly 160 cytomegalovirus-associated TCR beta chains. Some highly shared sequence variants likely arose as a pipeline artifact.

Primers included in the PCR were 60 Vbeta and 13 Jbeta primers. The table came from immunoSEQ multiplex PCR; TCRdb's copy has only in-frame clones and leaves some out. The repertoire consists of approximately 170,000 clones, with approximately 79% occurring once and the leading ten covering about 2.5%. About this clone: Its antigen is unknown. Other DNA sequences in the sample encode the same CDR3.

V was shortened by 2 bases and J by 4 bases, with 6 bases between the two germline ends. The CDR3 loop spans 12 amino acids. From germline, CDR1 is SGHTA and CDR2 FQGNSA. The clonotype comes from a male donor in good health and CMV-seronegative. The gene calls are TRBV7-2 and TRBJ2-7; D is unclear. The sample taken for sequencing was PBMCs. In DNA form, the CDR3 reads TGTGCCAGCAGCTTAAGAGGTTACGAGCAGTACTTC. It yields the protein CASSLRGYEQYF.